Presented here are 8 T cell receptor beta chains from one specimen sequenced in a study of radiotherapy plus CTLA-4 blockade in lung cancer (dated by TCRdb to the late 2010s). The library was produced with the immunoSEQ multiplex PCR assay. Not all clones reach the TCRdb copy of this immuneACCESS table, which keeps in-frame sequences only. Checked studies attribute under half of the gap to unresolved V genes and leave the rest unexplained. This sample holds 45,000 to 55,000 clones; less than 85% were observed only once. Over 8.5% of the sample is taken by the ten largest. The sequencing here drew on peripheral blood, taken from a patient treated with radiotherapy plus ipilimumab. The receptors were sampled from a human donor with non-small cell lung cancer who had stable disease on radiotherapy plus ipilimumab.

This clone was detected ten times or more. CDR3 in DNA: TGTGCCAGCAGCTTCGCCGACAGCCTTCGGTATGGCTACACCTTC. This sequence encodes CASSFADSLRYGYTF. The chain joins TRBV7-9 to TRBJ1-2, with a possible D match to TRBD1 (5 bases). Germline CDR1 is SEHNR and CDR2 is FQNEAQ (reference sequence). The CDR3 is made up of 15 amino acids. The V and J ends lost 3 bases and 5 bases respectively, with 16 bases between them.

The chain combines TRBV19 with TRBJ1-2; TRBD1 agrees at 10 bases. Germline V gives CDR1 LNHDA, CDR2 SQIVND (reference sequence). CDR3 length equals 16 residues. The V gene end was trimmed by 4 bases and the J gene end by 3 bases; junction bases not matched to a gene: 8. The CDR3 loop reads CASSTGGQGSYYGYTF. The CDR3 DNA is TGTGCCAGTAGTACCGGGGGACAGGGGTCGTACTATGGCTACACCTTC.

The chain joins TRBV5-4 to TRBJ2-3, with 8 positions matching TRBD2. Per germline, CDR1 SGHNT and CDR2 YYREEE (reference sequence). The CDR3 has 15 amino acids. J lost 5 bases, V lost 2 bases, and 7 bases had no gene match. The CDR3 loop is CASSLFSGGKDTQYF. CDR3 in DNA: TGTGCCAGCAGCTTATTCAGCGGGGGAAAAGATACGCAGTATTTT.

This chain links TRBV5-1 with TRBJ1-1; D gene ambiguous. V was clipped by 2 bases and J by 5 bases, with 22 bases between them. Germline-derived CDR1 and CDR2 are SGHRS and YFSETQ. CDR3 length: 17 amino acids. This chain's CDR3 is CASSLGRSTMRLTEAFF. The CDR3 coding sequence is TGCGCCAGCAGCTTAGGTAGGTCGACGATGAGATTAACTGAAGCTTTCTTT. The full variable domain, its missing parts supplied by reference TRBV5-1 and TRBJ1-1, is KAGVTQTPRYLIKTRGQQVTLSCSPISGHRSVSWYQQTPGQGLQFLFEYFSETQRNKGNFPGRFSGRQFSNSRSEMNVSTLELGDSALYLCASSLGRSTMRLTEAFFGQGTRLTVV.

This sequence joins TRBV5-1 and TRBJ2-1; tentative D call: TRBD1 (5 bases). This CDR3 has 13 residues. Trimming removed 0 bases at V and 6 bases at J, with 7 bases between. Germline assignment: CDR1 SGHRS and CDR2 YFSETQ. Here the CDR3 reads CASSLVQGNEQFF. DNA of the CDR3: TGCGCCAGCAGCTTGGTTCAGGGCAATGAGCAGTTCTTC.

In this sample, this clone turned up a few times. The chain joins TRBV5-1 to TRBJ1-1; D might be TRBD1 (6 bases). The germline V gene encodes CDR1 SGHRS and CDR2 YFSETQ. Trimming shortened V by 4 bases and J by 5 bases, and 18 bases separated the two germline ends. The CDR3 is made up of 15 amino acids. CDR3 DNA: TGCGCCAGCAGCACAACTTCAGGGGTTCGGACTGAAGCTTTCTTT. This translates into CASSTTSGVRTEAFF.

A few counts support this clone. CDR3 sequence: CSVFDRYYEQYF. The CDR3 bases are TGCAGCGTTTTCGACAGGTACTACGAGCAGTACTTC. V is TRBV29-1 and J is TRBJ2-7; D possibly corresponds to TRBD1 (6 bases). CDR1 is SQVTM, CDR2 ANQGSEA, per germline. The V and J ends lost 5 bases and 3 bases respectively, with 11 bases between them. The CDR3 covers 12 residues.

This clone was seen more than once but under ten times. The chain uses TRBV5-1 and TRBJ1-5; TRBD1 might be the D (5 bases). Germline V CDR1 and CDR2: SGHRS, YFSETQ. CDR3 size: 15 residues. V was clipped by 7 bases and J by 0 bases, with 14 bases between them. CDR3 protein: CASQRGVGSNQPQHF. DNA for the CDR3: TGCGCCAGCCAGCGGGGGGTAGGTAGCAATCAGCCCCAGCATTTT.